Listed below are T cell receptor beta chains from one sample, sequenced in a study of CD8+ T cells in alopecia areata. Profiling relied on immunoSEQ multiplex PCR, and the TCRdb table lists in-frame clones only, not all of them. The repertoire holds about 130,000 clones, with roughly 58% as singletons. Sequencing was performed on CD4+ T cells sorted from blood, taken at week 0. Receptors were obtained from a human donor with alopecia areata. Both conserved end residues are part of each CDR3. Each record gives: clone size, J gene, V gene, D gene, CDR3 DNA, CDR3 protein. D genes are given only for firm matches. A clone size is listed for some rows: how often the clone was seen (once, few, many), or a class if it is expanded.

clone size: NA; J gene: TRBJ1-3; V gene: TRBV7-2; D gene: TRBD1; CDR3 DNA: TGTGCCAGCAGCTTAGGGACAGGGAACACCATATATTTT; CDR3 protein: CASSLGTGNTIYF
clone size: NA; J gene: TRBJ1-4; V gene: TRBV28; D gene: NA; CDR3 DNA: TGTGCCAGCAGTTCCGGGGGTCCAACTAATGAAAAACTGTTTTTT; CDR3 protein: CASSSGGPTNEKLFF
clone size: NA; J gene: TRBJ2-7; V gene: TRBV5-4; D gene: NA; CDR3 DNA: TGTGCCAGCAGCTTCGCGACAGCCTCCTACGAGCAGTACTTC; CDR3 protein: CASSFATASYEQYF
clone size: NA; J gene: TRBJ2-1; V gene: TRBV5-4; D gene: NA; CDR3 DNA: TGTGCCAGCAGCTTGGCCACGACTCGAACCTACAATGAGCAGTTCTTC; CDR3 protein: CASSLATTRTYNEQFF
clone size: NA; J gene: TRBJ2-3; V gene: TRBV7-2; D gene: NA; CDR3 DNA: TGTGCCAGCAGCTTAGGCGGGAAAACAGATACGCAGTATTTT; CDR3 protein: CASSLGGKTDTQYF
clone size: NA; J gene: TRBJ2-5; V gene: TRBV11-2; D gene: TRBD2; CDR3 DNA: TGTGCCAGCAGCTTAATGGCCCTAGCGGGGATAGAGACCCAGTACTTC; CDR3 protein: CASSLMALAGIETQYF
clone size: NA; J gene: TRBJ1-2; V gene: TRBV6-5; D gene: NA; CDR3 DNA: TGTGCCAGCAGTCCGACAGCGCCAATAAACTATGGCTACACCTTC; CDR3 protein: CASSPTAPINYGYTF
clone size: NA; J gene: TRBJ1-5; V gene: TRBV9; D gene: TRBD1; CDR3 DNA: TGTGCCAGCAGCCTAACAGGGGATAGCAATCAGCCCCAGCATTTT; CDR3 protein: CASSLTGDSNQPQHF
clone size: NA; J gene: TRBJ2-5; V gene: TRBV9; D gene: NA; CDR3 DNA: TGTGCCAGCAGCGATAGAGCCGGGGAGACCCAGTACTTC; CDR3 protein: CASSDRAGETQYF
clone size: NA; J gene: TRBJ2-7; V gene: TRBV5-6; D gene: TRBD1; CDR3 DNA: TGTGCCAGCAGCTTCCTAAGACAGGGAGACCACGAGCAGTACTTC; CDR3 protein: CASSFLRQGDHEQYF
clone size: NA; J gene: TRBJ1-5; V gene: TRBV19; D gene: TRBD1; CDR3 DNA: TGTGCCAGTAGTGCCAAGGGACAGGGGGCAGGTCAGCCCCAGCATTTT; CDR3 protein: CASSAKGQGAGQPQHF
clone size: NA; J gene: TRBJ1-5; V gene: TRBV29-1; D gene: TRBD1; CDR3 DNA: TGCAGCGTTGAAGATCCCAGGCGGACAGGGGGAAGCAATCAGCCCCAGCATTTT; CDR3 protein: CSVEDPRRTGGSNQPQHF
clone size: few; J gene: TRBJ2-5; V gene: TRBV7-2; D gene: TRBD2; CDR3 DNA: TGTGCCAGCAGCTTAGTGGCGGGGGGGTACTCCGAAGAGACCCAGTACTTC; CDR3 protein: CASSLVAGGYSEETQYF
clone size: few; J gene: TRBJ2-1; V gene: TRBV6-5; D gene: TRBD1; CDR3 DNA: TGTGCCAGCAGTTACTCGTGGCAGGGGGACGATGAGCAGTTCTTC; CDR3 protein: CASSYSWQGDDEQFF
clone size: NA; J gene: TRBJ2-1; V gene: TRBV30; D gene: NA; CDR3 DNA: TGTGCCTGGAGTGTACGGCTAGATGAGGGTGAGCAGTTCTTC; CDR3 protein: CAWSVRLDEGEQFF
clone size: once; J gene: TRBJ2-5; V gene: TRBV5-1; D gene: NA; CDR3 DNA: TGCGCCAGCAGCTTGAACTTCGGGTTCGAACACTTC; CDR3 protein: CASSLNFGFEHF
clone size: few; J gene: TRBJ2-6; V gene: TRBV13; D gene: TRBD1; CDR3 DNA: TGTGCCAGCAGCGAAGTACAGGGGGGAGGCTCTGGGGCCAACGTCCTGACTTTC; CDR3 protein: CASSEVQGGGSGANVLTF
clone size: NA; J gene: TRBJ2-3; V gene: TRBV5-6; D gene: NA; CDR3 DNA: TGTGCCAGCAGCCTAGCGACCAGCACAGATACGCAGTATTTT; CDR3 protein: CASSLATSTDTQYF
clone size: NA; J gene: TRBJ2-3; V gene: TRBV9; D gene: NA; CDR3 DNA: TGTGCCAGCAGCGCTGAGACCTTCCGGAGCACAGATACGCAGTATTTT; CDR3 protein: CASSAETFRSTDTQYF
clone size: NA; J gene: TRBJ1-2; V gene: TRBV4-1; D gene: TRBD1; CDR3 DNA: TGCGCCAGCAGCCAAGATTTCATGACAGGGAGAAGAGGCTACACCTTC; CDR3 protein: CASSQDFMTGRRGYTF
clone size: NA; J gene: TRBJ2-5; V gene: TRBV5-1; D gene: NA; CDR3 DNA: TGCGCCAGCAGCTTGGCCAGGGGCCAAGAGACCCAGTACTTC; CDR3 protein: CASSLARGQETQYF
clone size: NA; J gene: TRBJ2-4; V gene: TRBV7-9; D gene: NA; CDR3 DNA: TGTGCCAGCAGCTTAGGCGGGACATCGAGCAACATTCAGTACTTC; CDR3 protein: CASSLGGTSSNIQYF
clone size: NA; J gene: TRBJ1-1; V gene: TRBV7-8; D gene: NA; CDR3 DNA: TGTGCCAGCAGGCGGGATAACACTGAAGCTTTCTTT; CDR3 protein: CASRRDNTEAFF
clone size: NA; J gene: TRBJ2-4; V gene: TRBV7-8; D gene: NA; CDR3 DNA: TGTGCCAGCAGCTTGCGCGACATTGGGGCCGGAAAAAACATTCAGTACTTC; CDR3 protein: CASSLRDIGAGKNIQYF
clone size: NA; J gene: TRBJ2-4; V gene: TRBV4-3; D gene: NA; CDR3 DNA: TGCGCCAGCAGCCAATCGACTAGTGGGGCCAAAAACATTCAGTACTTC; CDR3 protein: CASSQSTSGAKNIQYF